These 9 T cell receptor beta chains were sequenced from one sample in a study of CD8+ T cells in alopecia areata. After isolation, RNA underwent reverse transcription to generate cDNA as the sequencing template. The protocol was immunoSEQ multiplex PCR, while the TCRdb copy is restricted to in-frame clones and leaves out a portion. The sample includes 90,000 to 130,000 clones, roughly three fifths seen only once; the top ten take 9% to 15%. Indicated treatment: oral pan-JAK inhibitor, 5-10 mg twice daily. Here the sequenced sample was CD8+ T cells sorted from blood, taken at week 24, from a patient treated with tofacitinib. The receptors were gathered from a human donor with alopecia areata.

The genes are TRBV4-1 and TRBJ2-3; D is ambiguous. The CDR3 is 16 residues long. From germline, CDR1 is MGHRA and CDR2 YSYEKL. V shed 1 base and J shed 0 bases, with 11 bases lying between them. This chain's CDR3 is CASSQVGHRSTDTQYF. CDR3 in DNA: TGCGCCAGCAGCCAAGTAGGGCACCGGAGCACAGATACGCAGTATTTT.

The CDR3, as DNA: TGTGCCAGCAGCGGGGGGACAGAAGAATCGGGGTATGGCTACACCTTC. It translates to CASSGGTEESGYGYTF. V usage is TRBV9 and J usage is TRBJ1-2, with TRBD1 matching over 7 bases. The CDR3 is made up of 16 amino acids. The germline V gene has CDR1 SGDLS and CDR2 YYNGEE. The V gene end was trimmed by 3 bases and the J gene end by 5 bases; junction bases not matched to a gene: 13.

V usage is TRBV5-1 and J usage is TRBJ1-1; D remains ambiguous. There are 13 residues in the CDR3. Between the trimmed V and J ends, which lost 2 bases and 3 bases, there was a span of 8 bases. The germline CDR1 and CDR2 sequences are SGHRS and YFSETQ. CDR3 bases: TGCGCCAGCAGCTTCTCGGGTCACACTGAAGCTTTCTTT. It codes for CASSFSGHTEAFF.

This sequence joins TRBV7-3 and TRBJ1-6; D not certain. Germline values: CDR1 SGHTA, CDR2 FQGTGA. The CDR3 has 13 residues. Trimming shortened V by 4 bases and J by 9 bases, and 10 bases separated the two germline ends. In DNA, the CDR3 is TGTGCCAGCAGCTACTCGGTCGGTTCACCCCTCCACTTT. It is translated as CASSYSVGSPLHF.

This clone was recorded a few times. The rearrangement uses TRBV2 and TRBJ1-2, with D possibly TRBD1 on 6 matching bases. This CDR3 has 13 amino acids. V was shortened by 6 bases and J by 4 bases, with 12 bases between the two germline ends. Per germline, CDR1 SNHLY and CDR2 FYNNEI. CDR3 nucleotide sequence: TGTGCCAGCAGCGGTCAGGGGCTCTATGGCTACACCTTC. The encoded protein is CASSGQGLYGYTF.

CDR3: CASSEGARTEAFF. As DNA, the CDR3 is TGTGCCAGCAGTGAGGGGGCTCGCACTGAAGCTTTCTTT. V and J are TRBV6-1 and TRBJ1-1; the D gene is possibly TRBD1 (6 bases). The CDR3 has 13 residues. Germline V gives CDR1 MNHNS, CDR2 SASEGT. V dropped 3 bases and J dropped 4 bases, with 9 bases sitting between them.

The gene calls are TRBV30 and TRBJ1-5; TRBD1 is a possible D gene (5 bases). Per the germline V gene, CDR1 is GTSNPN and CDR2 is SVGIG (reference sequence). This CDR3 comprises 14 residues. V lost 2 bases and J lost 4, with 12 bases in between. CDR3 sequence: CAWSNGAGNQPQHF. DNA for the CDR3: TGTGCCTGGAGTAATGGGGCAGGGAATCAGCCCCAGCATTTT.

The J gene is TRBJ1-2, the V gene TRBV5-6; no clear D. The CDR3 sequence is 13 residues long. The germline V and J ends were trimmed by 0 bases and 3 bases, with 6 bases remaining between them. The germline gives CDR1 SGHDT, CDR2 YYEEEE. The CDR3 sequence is CASSLVTDYGYTF. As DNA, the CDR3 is TGTGCCAGCAGCTTGGTCACCGACTATGGCTACACCTTC.

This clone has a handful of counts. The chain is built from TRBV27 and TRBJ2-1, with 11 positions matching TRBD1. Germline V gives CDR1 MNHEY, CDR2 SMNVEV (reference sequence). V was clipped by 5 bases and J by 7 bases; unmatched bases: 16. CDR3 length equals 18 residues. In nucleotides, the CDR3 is TGTGCCAGCAGTCTATACCGGTATGGACAGGGGGCTGTGAATGAGCAGTTCTTC. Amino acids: CASSLYRYGQGAVNEQFF.